This TCR beta chain was retrieved from a study of blood T cell repertoires in COVID-19. V trimming: 4 bases; J trimming: 7 bases; junction bases outside the gene matches: 13. The CDR3 length is 15 residues. Germline CDR1 is SGHNT and CDR2 is YYREEE (reference sequence). Per the study methods: For nucleated cells, counts were estimated from reference gene primer amplification. Measured with immunoSEQ multiplex PCR; TCRdb has only the in-frame clones, and not every one. Clone size and V and J calls were adopted from that table, with D and trimming inferred from the DNA. The data contain over 55,000 clones, 87% of them singletons.

The sequence was obtained from a man aged 50 to 60 with active COVID-19. The chain employs TRBV5-4 and TRBJ1-2; TRBD1 aligns across 7 bases. Material: peripheral blood. Here the CDR3 reads CASSLDTNRGVGYTF. DNA for the CDR3: TGTGCCAGCAGCCTAGACACAAACAGGGGAGTTGGCTACACCTTC.